The source of this T cell receptor (beta chain) is a study of cytomegalovirus exposure and HLA in healthy donors. Study background: As released early, the data held approximately 80 million unique TCRs from HLA-typed donors. Study conclusions and caveats: In a later analysis, productive TCRs from donors in an Asian-associated ancestry cluster reportedly carried fewer N-insertions than the cohort mean.

Vbeta (60) and Jbeta (13) primers were used in the PCR. Sequencing was performed with immunoSEQ multiplex PCR; in TCRdb, only in-frame clones are kept and a portion is missing. The repertoire holds about 140,000 clones, with 65% to 80% as singletons. This clone has just a few counts. Its specificity is not known. The CDR3 covers 17 residues. Germline V gene data show CDR1 as SGDLS and CDR2 as YYNGEE. V lost 0 bases and J lost 5; bases outside the gene matches: 8. Sequenced input: PBMCs. This clonotype originated in a male donor in good health and CMV-seropositive. The chain uses TRBV9 and TRBJ2-3; TRBD2 matches 11 bases. As DNA, the CDR3 is TGTGCCAGCAGCGTAGCTAGCGGGGGGCCAATGGGAGATACGCAGTATTTT. Amino acids: CASSVASGGPMGDTQYF.